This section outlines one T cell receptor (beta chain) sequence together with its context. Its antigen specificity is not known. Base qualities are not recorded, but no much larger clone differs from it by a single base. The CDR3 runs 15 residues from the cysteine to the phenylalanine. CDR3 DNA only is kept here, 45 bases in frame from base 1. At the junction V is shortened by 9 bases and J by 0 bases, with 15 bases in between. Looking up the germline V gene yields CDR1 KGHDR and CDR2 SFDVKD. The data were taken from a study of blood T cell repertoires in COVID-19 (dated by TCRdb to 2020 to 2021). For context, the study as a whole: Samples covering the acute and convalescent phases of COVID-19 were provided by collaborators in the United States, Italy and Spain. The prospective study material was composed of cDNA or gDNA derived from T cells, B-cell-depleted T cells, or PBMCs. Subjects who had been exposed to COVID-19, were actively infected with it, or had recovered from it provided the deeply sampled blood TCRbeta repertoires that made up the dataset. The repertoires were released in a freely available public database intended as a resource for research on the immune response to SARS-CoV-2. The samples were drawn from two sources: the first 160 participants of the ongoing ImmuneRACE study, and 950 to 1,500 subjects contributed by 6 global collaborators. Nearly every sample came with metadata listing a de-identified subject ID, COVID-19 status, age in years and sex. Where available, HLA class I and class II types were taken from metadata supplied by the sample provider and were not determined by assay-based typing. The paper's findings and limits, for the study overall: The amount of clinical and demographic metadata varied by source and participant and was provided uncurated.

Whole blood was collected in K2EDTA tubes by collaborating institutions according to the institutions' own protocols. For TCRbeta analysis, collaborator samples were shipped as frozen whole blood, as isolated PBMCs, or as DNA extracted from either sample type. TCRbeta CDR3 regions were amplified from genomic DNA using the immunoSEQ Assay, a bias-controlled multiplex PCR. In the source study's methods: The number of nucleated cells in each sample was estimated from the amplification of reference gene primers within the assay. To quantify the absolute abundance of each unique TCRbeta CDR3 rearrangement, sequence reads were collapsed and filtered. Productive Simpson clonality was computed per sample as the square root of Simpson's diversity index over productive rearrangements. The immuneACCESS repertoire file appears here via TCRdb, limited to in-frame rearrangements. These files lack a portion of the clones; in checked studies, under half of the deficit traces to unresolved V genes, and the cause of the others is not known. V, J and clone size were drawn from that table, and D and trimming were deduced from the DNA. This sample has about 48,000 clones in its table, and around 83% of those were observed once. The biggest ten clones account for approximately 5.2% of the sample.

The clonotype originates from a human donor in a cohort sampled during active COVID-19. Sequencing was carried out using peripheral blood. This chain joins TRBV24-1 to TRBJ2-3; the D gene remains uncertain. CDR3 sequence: CATGRVDSSTDTQYF. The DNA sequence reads TGTGCCACCGGGCGCGTAGATTCTAGCACAGATACGCAGTATTTT.